What follows describes a single T cell receptor (beta chain). It has no known antigen specificity. The sample holds no much larger clone one base away, and base qualities are not on file. At one collaborating source in Seattle, patients were enrolled during active infection and were followed longitudinally through the course of disease. Each collaborating institution followed its own protocols to collect whole blood in K2EDTA tubes. For TCRbeta analysis, collaborator samples were shipped as frozen whole blood, as isolated PBMCs, or as DNA extracted from either sample type. The immunoSEQ Assay, a bias-controlled multiplex PCR, was used to amplify TCRbeta CDR3 regions from genomic DNA. Per the source publication's procedure: The number of nucleated cells in each sample was estimated from the amplification of reference gene primers within the assay. Sequence reads were collapsed and filtered to measure the absolute abundance of every unique TCRbeta CDR3 rearrangement. For each sample, productive Simpson clonality was calculated as the square root of Simpson's diversity index over productive rearrangements. TCRdb re-hosts the immuneACCESS table, in-frame sequences only. Its copies lack some clones; in the studies checked, an unresolved V gene accounts for under half of them, and the cause for the rest is not known. V and J calls and clone size are those listed in that table; D and trimming were worked out from the DNA. This sample lists hundreds of thousands of clones; about nine tenths were detected once. The top ten clonotypes cover approximately 1.8% of the sample.

Trimming takes 4 bases off V and 8 bases off J; junction bases not matched to a gene: 16. Counted from cysteine to phenylalanine, this CDR3 has 17 amino acids. Left in the record is the CDR3 DNA by itself, 51 bases read in frame from the first base. Sequences MNHNS (CDR1) and SASEGT (CDR2) are obtained from the germline V gene. This record comes from a study of blood T cell repertoires in COVID-19 (dated by TCRdb to the early 2020s). Context from the whole study: Collaborator samples came from the United States, Italy and Spain and covered acute and convalescent phases of COVID-19. A freely available public database, intended as a resource for researchers studying the immune response to SARS-CoV-2, is where the repertoires were released. The sample metadata nearly always contained a de-identified subject ID, COVID-19 status, age in years and sex. The samples were drawn from the first 160 participants of the ongoing ImmuneRACE study and from 1,254 subjects provided by 6 global collaborators. Where available, HLA class I and class II types were obtained from metadata supplied by the sample provider rather than from assay-based typing. Deeply sampled blood TCRbeta repertoires from subjects exposed to, actively infected with, or recovered from COVID-19 were included in the dataset. The material from the prospective study consisted of cDNA or gDNA derived from T cells, B-cell-depleted T cells, or PBMCs.

Here is what the overall study found, with its caveats: Clinical and demographic metadata were provided uncurated, with the amount varying by source and participant.

Recombination linked TRBV6-1 to TRBJ1-4, and TRBD1 matches 7 of the central bases. Material: peripheral blood. The source is a woman aged 25-40 years with COVID-19, enrolled during active disease. This receptor has the CDR3 CASSGARDRAGSEKLFF. Read as DNA, the sequence is TGTGCCAGCAGTGGGGCCAGAGACAGGGCCGGAAGCGAAAAACTGTTTTTT.